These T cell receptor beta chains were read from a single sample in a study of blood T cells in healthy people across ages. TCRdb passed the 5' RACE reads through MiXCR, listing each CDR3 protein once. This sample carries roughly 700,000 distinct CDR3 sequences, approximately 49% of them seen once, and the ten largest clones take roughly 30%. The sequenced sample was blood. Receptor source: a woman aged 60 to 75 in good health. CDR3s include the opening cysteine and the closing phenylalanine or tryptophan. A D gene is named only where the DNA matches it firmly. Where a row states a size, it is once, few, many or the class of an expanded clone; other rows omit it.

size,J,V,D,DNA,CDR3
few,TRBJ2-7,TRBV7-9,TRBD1,TGTGCCAGCAGCTTCGGGACAGGGAACTCCTACGAGCAGTACTTC,CASSFGTGNSYEQYF
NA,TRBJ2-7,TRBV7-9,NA,TGTGCCAGCAGCTTGGCTAGTGGGCAGTACTTC,CASSLASGQYF
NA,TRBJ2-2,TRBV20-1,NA,TGCAGTGCTTACGGACAGACGAACACCGGGGAGCTGTTTTTT,CSAYGQTNTGELFF
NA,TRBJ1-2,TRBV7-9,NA,TGTGCCAGCAGTCAAGAGGGGGGGGGCTACACCTTC,CASSQEGGGYTF
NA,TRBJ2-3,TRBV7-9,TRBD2,TGTGCCAGCAGCTTCGAGCAGGCGGGGGGCGCAGATACGCAGTATTTT,CASSFEQAGGADTQYF
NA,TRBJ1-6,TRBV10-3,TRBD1,TGTGCCATCAGTGAGATATCGGGACAGGTTAATTCACCCCTCCACTTT,CAISEISGQVNSPLHF
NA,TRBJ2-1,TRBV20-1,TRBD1,TGCAGTGCTAGACAGCACAGGGGATCCTACAATGGGCAGTTCTTC,CSARQHRGSYNGQFF
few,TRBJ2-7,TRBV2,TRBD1,TGTGCCAGCAGTGAAAGACAGGGGCTCGAGCAGTACTTC,CASSERQGLEQYF
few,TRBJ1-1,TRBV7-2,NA,TGTGCCAGCGCCCCTTACCGGAACACTGAAGCTTTCTTT,CASAPYRNTEAFF
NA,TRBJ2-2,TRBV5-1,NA,TGCGCCAGCAGCTCTGGCGGGGTAGTCACCGGGGAGCTGTTTTTT,CASSSGGVVTGELFF
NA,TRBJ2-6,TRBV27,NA,TGTGCCAGTGGTAGGGGGGGGGCCAACGTCCTGACTTTC,CASGRGGANVLTF
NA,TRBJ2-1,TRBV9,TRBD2,TGTGCCAGCAGCCAGGGGACTAGCGGACGTTACAATGAGCAGTTCTTC,CASSQGTSGRYNEQFF
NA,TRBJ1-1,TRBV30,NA,TGTGCCTGGGAGACAGTTATGCTTTTCTTT,CAWETVMLFF
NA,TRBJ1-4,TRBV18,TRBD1,TGTGCCAGCTCCACGAGAGGACAGGGGAATGAAAAACTGTTTTTT,CASSTRGQGNEKLFF
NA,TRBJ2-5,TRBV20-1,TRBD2,TGCAGTGCTATAGGAATGCTAGCGGGAGGCCAGGAGACCCAGTACTTC,CSAIGMLAGGQETQYF
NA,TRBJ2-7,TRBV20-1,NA,TGCAGTGCTCCCCCCGGGCAGGGGTCCTACAATGAGCAGTACTTC,CSAPPGQGSYNEQYF
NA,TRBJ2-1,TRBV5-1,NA,TGCGCCAGCAGCTTTAGGGGCCAGGGGTACAATGAGCAGTTCTTC,CASSFRGQGYNEQFF
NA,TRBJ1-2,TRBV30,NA,TGTGCCTGGAGTTTACTACAGGCAGGCTATGGCTACACCTTC,CAWSLLQAGYGYTF
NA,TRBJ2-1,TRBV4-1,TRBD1,TGCGCCAGCAGCCAAGGGCCTCTGGGACAGGGGCTCACCTACAATGAGCAGTTCTTC,CASSQGPLGQGLTYNEQFF
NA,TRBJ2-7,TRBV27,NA,TGTGCCAGCAGTTTGAAACAAGGACAGCGGCCCTACGAGCAGTACTTC,CASSLKQGQRPYEQYF
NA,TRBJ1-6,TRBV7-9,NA,TGTGCCAGCAGCTTAACAGGGCGTAATTCACCCCTCCACTTT,CASSLTGRNSPLHF
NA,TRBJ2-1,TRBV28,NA,TGTGCCAGCAGTCGGGGATCCCTCAATGAGCAGTTCTTC,CASSRGSLNEQFF
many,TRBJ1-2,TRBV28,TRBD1,TGTGCCAGCAGTTTGGGACAGGGGGCGAGGGGCTACACCTTC,CASSLGQGARGYTF
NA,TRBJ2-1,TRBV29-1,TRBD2,TGCAGCGTACCCCCTCGGACTAGCGGGAATGACGGTGAGCAGTTCTTC,CSVPPRTSGNDGEQFF
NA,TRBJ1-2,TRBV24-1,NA,TGTGCCACCAGTGACCCGACAGAAGGCTATGGCTACACCTTC,CATSDPTEGYGYTF
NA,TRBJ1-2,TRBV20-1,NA,TGCAGTGCTAGAGACTACCTCCGGAAGGCGTATGGCTACACCTTC,CSARDYLRKAYGYTF
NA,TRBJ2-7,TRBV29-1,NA,TGTAGCGTTGAAGAGGTTGCAGGGCGTACCTACGAGGAGTACTTC,CSVEEVAGRTYEEYF
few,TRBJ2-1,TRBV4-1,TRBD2,TGCGCCAGCAGCCAAGCTCTAGCGGGACCCCTCCTACCACGCACCTACAATGAGCAGTTCTTC,CASSQALAGPLLPRTYNEQFF
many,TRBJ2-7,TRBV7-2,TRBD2,TGTGCCAGCAGCCCCGGACTAGCGGGAAGGTACGAGCAGTACTTC,CASSPGLAGRYEQYF
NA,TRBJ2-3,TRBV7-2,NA,TGTGCCAGCAGCTACCAGGGTAGCCCAGATACGCAGTATTTT,CASSYQGSPDTQYF
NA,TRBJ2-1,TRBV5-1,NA,TGCGCCAGCAGCTTGGCCACCTTTGGCGTCAATGAGCAGTTCTTC,CASSLATFGVNEQFF
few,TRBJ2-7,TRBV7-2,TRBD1,TGTGCCAGCAGCTCCGGGACAGTCCACGAGCAGTACTTC,CASSSGTVHEQYF
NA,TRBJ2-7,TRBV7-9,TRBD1,TGTGCCAGCAAGAGGGGACAGGGCTTTTACGACGAGCAGTACTTC,CASKRGQGFYDEQYF
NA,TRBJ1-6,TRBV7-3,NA,TGTGCCAGCAGCTTGTCACGGGCGAATTCACCCCTCCACTTT,CASSLSRANSPLHF
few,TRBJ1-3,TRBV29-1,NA,TGCAGCGCCTGGACAGACACTGCAATCTCTGGAAACACCATATATTTT,CSAWTDTAISGNTIYF
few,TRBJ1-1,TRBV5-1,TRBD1,TGCGCCAGCAGCGCTCTGGACAGGGCCATCGGTGAAGCTTTCTTT,CASSALDRAIGEAFF
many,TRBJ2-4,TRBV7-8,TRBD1,TGTGCCAGCAGCTTAGGCCGACAGGGGATAACCAAAAACATTCAGTACTTC,CASSLGRQGITKNIQYF
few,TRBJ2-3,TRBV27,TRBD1,TGTGCCAGCAGTGCCCGGGACAGAACCACAGATACGCAGTATTTT,CASSARDRTTDTQYF
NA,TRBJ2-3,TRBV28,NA,TGTGCCAGCAAGAACCCGGGACTCACGGGCGCAGATACGCAGTATTTT,CASKNPGLTGADTQYF
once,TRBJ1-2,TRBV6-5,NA,TGTGCCAGCAGTTCGCAAGTCTATGGCTACACCTTC,CASSSQVYGYTF
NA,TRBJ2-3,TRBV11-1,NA,TGTGCCAGCAGCCTAACTGGGCGGAGGAGCACAGATACGCAGTATTTT,CASSLTGRRSTDTQYF
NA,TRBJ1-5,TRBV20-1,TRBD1,TGCAGTGCTAGAGAAAGGGACAGGGGAAAGCAGCCCCAGCATTTT,CSARERDRGKQPQHF
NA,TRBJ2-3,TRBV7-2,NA,TGTGCCAGCAGATCCGGGAGAAGCACAGATACGCAGTATTTT,CASRSGRSTDTQYF
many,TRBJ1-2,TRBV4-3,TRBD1,TGCGCCAGCAGCCCCAATATCCGACAGGGAGAGGGGTATGGCTACACCTTC,CASSPNIRQGEGYGYTF
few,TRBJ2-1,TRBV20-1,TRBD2,TGCAGTGCTAGAGTGGGCGGGAGGGGTAACAATGAGCAGTTCTTC,CSARVGGRGNNEQFF
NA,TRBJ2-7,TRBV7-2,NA,TGTGCCAGCAGCCCCCAGTGGCGGGCCGCCTACAATGAGCAGTACTTC,CASSPQWRAAYNEQYF
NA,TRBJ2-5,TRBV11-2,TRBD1,TGTGCCAGCAGCTTAGTCCGTTATAACCGGGACAGGGTGCAAGAGACCCAGTACTTC,CASSLVRYNRDRVQETQYF
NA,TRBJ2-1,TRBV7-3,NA,TGTGCCAGCAGCACCTCGCTCGGGCATGCGGTGGAGCAGTTCTTC,CASSTSLGHAVEQFF
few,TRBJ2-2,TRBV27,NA,TGTGCCAGCAGTTTGGGAAGCGGGGAGCTGTTTTTT,CASSLGSGELFF
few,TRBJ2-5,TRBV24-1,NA,TGTGCCACCAGTGATCCAGGACCCCCCGCGGTATCTGGCAATGAGCAGTACTTC,CATSDPGPPAVSGNEQYF
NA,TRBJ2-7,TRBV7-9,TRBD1,TGTGCCAGCAGCTCCTGGGACAGGGCCATCTACGAGCAGTACTTC,CASSSWDRAIYEQYF
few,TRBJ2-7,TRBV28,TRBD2,TGTGCCAGCACCTCCCCCGGGACTAGCGGGAGACACGAGCAGTACTTC,CASTSPGTSGRHEQYF
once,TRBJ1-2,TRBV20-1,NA,TGCAGTGCTAGCGCCGTGAGGACAGAGGGTGGCTACACCTTC,CSASAVRTEGGYTF
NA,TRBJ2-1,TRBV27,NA,TGTGCCAGCAGTTTATCGTACTTCCCATACAATGAGCAGTTCTTC,CASSLSYFPYNEQFF
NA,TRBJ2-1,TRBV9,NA,TGTGCCAGCAGCGCAGATCCAGCCTCCTACAATGAGCAGTTCTTC,CASSADPASYNEQFF
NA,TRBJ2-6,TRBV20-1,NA,TGCAGTGCTGGGAGACAGGCTGGGGCCAACGTCCCGACTTTC,CSAGRQAGANVPTF
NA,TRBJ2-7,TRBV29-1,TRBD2,TGCAGCGTTGCTAATTGGGAGGGAGGATACGAGCAGTACTTC,CSVANWEGGYEQYF
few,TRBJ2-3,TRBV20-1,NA,TGCAGTGTAGAACCTCCAGGGCCCGCTCAGCTTACGCAGTATTTT,CSVEPPGPAQLTQYF
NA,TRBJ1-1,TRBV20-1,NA,TGCAGTGCTAGGATGGGGGGGTACACTGAAGCTTTCTTT,CSARMGGYTEAFF
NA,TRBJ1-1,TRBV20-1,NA,TGCAGTGCTAGAGCACTGATGAACACTGAAGCTTTCTTT,CSARALMNTEAFF